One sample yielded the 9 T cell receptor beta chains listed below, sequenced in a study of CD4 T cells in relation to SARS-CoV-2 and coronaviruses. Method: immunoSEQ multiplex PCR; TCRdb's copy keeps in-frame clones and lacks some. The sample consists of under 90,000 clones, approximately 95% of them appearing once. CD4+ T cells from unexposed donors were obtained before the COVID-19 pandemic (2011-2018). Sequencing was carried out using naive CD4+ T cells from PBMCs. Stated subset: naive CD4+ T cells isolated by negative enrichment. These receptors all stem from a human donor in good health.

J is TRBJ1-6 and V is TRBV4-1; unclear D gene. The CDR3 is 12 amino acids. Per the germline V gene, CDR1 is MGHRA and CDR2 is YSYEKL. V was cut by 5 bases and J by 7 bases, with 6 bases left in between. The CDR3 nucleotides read TGCGCCAGCAGCACACGGAATTCACCCCTCCACTTT. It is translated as CASSTRNSPLHF.

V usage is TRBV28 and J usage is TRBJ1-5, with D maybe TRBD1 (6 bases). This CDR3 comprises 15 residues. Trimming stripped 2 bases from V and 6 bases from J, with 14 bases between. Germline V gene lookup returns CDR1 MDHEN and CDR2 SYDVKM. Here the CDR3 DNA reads TGTGCCAGCAGTTTAGGAGGGGGGGCAGGTCAGCCCCAGCATTTT. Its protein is CASSLGGGAGQPQHF.

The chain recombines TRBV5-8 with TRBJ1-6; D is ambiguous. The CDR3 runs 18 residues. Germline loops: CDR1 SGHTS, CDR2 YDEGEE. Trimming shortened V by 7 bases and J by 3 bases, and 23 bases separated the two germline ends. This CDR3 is CASEQGGFSRGYNSPLHF. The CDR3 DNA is TGTGCCAGCGAGCAAGGAGGTTTCTCGCGAGGCTATAATTCACCCCTCCACTTT. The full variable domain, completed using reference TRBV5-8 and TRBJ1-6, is EAGVTQSPTHLIKTRGQQATLRCSPISGHTSVYWYQQALGLGLQFLLWYDEGEERNRGNFPPRFSGRQFPNYSSELNVNALELEDSALYLCASEQGGFSRGYNSPLHFGNGTRLTVT.

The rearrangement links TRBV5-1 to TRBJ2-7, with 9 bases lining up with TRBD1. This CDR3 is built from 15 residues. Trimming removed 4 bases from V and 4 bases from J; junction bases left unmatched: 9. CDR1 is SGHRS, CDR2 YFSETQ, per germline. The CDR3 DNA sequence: TGCGCCAGCAGCCACCTAGGGACAGGGCGATACGAGCAGTACTTC. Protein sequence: CASSHLGTGRYEQYF. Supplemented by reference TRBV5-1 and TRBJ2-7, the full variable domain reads KAGVTQTPRYLIKTRGQQVTLSCSPISGHRSVSWYQQTPGQGLQFLFEYFSETQRNKGNFPGRFSGRQFSNSRSEMNVSTLELGDSALYLCASSHLGTGRYEQYFGPGTRLTVT.

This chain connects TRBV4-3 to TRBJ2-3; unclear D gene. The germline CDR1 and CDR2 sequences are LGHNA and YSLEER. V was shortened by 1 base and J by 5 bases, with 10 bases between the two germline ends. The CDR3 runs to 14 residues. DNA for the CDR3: TGCGCCAGCAGCCAAGTCGCGGAGCAAGATACGCAGTATTTT. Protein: CASSQVAEQDTQYF.

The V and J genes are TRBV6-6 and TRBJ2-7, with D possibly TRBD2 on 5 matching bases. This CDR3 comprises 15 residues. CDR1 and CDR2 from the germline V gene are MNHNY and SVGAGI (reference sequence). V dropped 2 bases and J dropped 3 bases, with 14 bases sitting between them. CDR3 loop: CASSYGEGRSYEQYF. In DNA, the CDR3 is TGTGCCAGCAGTTACGGTGAGGGTCGAAGCTACGAGCAGTACTTC.

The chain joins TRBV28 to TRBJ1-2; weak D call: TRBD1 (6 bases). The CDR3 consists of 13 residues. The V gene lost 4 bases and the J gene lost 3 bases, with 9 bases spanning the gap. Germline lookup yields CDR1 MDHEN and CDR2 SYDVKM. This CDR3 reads CASSSTGYYGYTF. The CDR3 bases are TGTGCCAGCAGTTCGACAGGTTACTATGGCTACACCTTC.

CDR3 DNA: TGTGCCAGCAGCCCCCGGGAAGCGGGAGGGCCTTACGAGCAGTACTTC. It encodes CASSPREAGGPYEQYF. V usage is TRBV7-9 and J usage is TRBJ2-7, with 10 bases fitting TRBD2. The CDR3 runs 16 residues. Germline CDR1 SEHNR, CDR2 FQNEAQ (reference sequence). The junction had 11 bases not matched to a gene; V was cut back by 5 bases and J by 4 bases.

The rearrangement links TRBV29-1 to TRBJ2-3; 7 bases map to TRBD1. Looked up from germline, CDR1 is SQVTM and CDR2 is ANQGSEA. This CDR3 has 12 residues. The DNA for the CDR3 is TGCACCGGGACAGCCAACACAGATACGCAGTATTTT. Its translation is CTGTANTDTQYF.